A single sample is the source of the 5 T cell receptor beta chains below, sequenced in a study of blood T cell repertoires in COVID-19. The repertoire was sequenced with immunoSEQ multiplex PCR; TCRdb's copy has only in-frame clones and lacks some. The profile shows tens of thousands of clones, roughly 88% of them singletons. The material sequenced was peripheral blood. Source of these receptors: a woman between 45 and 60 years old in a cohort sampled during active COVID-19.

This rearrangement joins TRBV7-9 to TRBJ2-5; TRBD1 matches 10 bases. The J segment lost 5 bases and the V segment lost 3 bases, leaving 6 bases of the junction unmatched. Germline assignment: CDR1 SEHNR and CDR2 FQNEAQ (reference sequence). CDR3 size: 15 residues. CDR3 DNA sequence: TGTGCCAGCAGCTTTGACAGGGGGCGAGGGGAGACCCAGTACTTC. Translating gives CASSFDRGRGETQYF.

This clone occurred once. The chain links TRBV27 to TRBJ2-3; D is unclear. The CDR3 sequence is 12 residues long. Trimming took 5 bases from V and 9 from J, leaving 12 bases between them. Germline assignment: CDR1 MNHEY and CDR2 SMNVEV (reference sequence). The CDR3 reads CASSPTLGTQYF. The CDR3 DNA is TGTGCCAGCAGTCCAACCCTAGGCACGCAGTATTTT.

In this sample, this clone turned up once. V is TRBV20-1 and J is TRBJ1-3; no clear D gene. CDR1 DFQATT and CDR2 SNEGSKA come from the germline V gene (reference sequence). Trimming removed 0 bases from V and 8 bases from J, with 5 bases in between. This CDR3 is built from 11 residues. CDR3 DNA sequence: TGCAGTGCTAGAGATCCAGACACCATATATTTT. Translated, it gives CSARDPDTIYF.

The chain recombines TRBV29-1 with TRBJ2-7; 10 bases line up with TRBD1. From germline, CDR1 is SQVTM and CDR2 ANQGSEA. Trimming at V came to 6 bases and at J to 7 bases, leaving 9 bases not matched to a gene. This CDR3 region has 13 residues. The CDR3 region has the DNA TGCAGCGTCGAGGGGACAGGGGTGCGGGAGCAGTACTTC. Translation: CSVEGTGVREQYF.

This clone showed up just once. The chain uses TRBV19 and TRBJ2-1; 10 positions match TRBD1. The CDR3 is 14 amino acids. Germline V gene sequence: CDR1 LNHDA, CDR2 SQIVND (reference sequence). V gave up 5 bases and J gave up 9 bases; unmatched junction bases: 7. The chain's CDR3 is CASSADRGSGEQFF. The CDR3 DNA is TGTGCCAGTAGTGCGGACAGGGGGTCGGGTGAGCAGTTCTTC.